The 25 T cell receptor delta chains given below trace back to one sample, sequenced in a study of γδ T cells in repeated Plasmodium falciparum infection. Vgamma9/Vdelta2+ and Vdelta2-negative gammadelta T cells were flow-sorted from PBMC for bulk sequencing. TCRdb called clones from the multiplex PCR reads again using CATT. Of 90,000 to 95,000 delta-chain clones listed, roughly 0.98% are singletons. The sample was gamma-delta T cells from blood. The source is a pool of human donors (malaria-infected and uninfected, not separated).

As to this clone: The TCRdb protein, from a much larger clone, departs from this DNA's translation at residue 16, likely by read error; the protein shown derives from the DNA. The V gene is TRDV1, the J gene TRDJ3; D is perhaps TRDD3 (6 bases). V was shortened by 0 bases and J by 0 bases, with 39 bases between the two germline ends. This CDR3 region has 28 residues. Germline V gene data show CDR1 as TSWWSYY and CDR2 as QGS. CDR3 nucleotides: TGTGCTCTTGGGGAACTAGTGGGACCTCTACAATCGTACTGGGATGGGCCGAAGAGCTCCTGGGACACCCGACAGATGTTTTTC. It encodes CALGELVGPLQSYWDGPKSSWDTRQMFF.

In this sample, this clone turned up a few times. This likely came from a read error, as a far larger clone is one base away. This sample includes further DNA sequences coding for the same CDR3. CDR3 sequence: CAYRSRGGKTFLRALRTGGPHTDKLIF. CDR3 DNA: TGTGCTTATAGGAGTCGGGGGGGGAAAACCTTCCTACGCGCTCTCCGTACTGGGGGTCCTCACACCGATAAGCTCATCTTT. No J gene was assigned, while the V gene was called as TRAV38-2/DV8; TRDD3 is the table's D call and was not checked against the DNA. The germline gives CDR1 TSESDYY, CDR2 QEAYKQQN. There are 27 residues in the CDR3.

This clone appeared a few times. It differs at one base from a far larger clone, so likely a read error. Other DNA sequences in the sample encode the same CDR3. This chain links TRDV1 with TRDJ1, with D perhaps matching TRDD3 (6 bases). TCRdb is silent on the J gene; assignment here came from matching the DNA to germline. This CDR3 has 19 residues. Germline CDR1 is TSWWSYY and CDR2 is QGS. CDR3 region: CALGEHPYLGMVYTDKLIF. The DNA for the CDR3 is TGTGCTCTCGGGGAACACCCCTACTTGGGGATGGTTTACACCGATAAACTCATCTTT.

This clone was seen a handful of times. The protein held in TCRdb is that of a much larger clone and does not match this DNA's translation at residue 15, likely because of a read error; the protein shown is translated from the DNA. The chain uses TRDV2 and TRDJ1; D is possibly TRDD3 (6 bases). No J gene was available from TCRdb, and it was assigned here by a germline match of the DNA. Looked up from germline, CDR1 is GEAIGNYY and CDR2 is EKD. The CDR3 has 18 residues. Written as DNA, the CDR3 is TGTGCCTGTGACACCGTGGTGGGGATCATGAGTTACACCGATGAACTCATCTTT. Translated: CACDTVVGIMSYTDELIF.

This clone was found many times. The protein in TCRdb stems from a much larger clone and differs at residue 11 from this DNA's translation, likely a read error; here the protein is translated from the DNA. The chain carries TRAV38-2/DV8 and TRDJ1; 8 bases match TRDD3. Germline-derived CDR1 and CDR2 are TSESDYY and QEAYKQQN. This CDR3 contains 15 residues. The CDR3 region has the DNA TGTGCTTATAGTGCTGGGGGACCGTACACCAATAAACTCATCTTT. This translates into CAYSAGGPYTNKLIF.

As regards this clone: The protein in TCRdb stems from a much larger clone and differs at residue 16 from this DNA's translation, likely a read error; here the protein is translated from the DNA. V gene TRDV1 combines with J gene TRDJ1; 7 nucleotides agree with TRDD3. Here the J gene came from matching the DNA to germline, since TCRdb omits it. Germline V CDR1 and CDR2: TSWWSYY, QGS. The CDR3 totals 22 residues. V lost 3 bases, J lost 0 bases, and 25 bases stayed unmatched. The CDR3 DNA follows: TGTGCTCTTGGGGATGTCCGGGTTAGTTTTGCCGGTTACTGGGGACACACCGATAAACTCATCTTT. Its translation: CALGDVRVSFAGYWGHTDKLIF.

This clone occurred a few times. TCRdb has a much larger clone's protein, which differs at residue 13 from the translation of this DNA, likely because of a read error; what is shown is the protein translated from the DNA. This chain links TRDV1 with TRDJ1; unclear D gene. TCRdb carries no J gene annotation; the J gene was assigned here by matching the DNA with germline. This CDR3 spans 24 amino acids. Germline V CDR1 and CDR2: TSWWSYY, QGS. Trimming took off 1 base at V and 0 bases at J, with 36 bases between the two ends. The chain's CDR3 is CALGERSHVRGGPGQFPYTDKLIF. The CDR3 region has the DNA TGTGCTCTTGGGGAACGCTCCCACGTCAGGGGTGGGCCGGGGCAATTTCCCTACACCGATAAACTCATCTTT.

As concerns this clone: This DNA translates differently at residue 8 from the TCRdb protein, which is that of a much larger clone; a read error is likely, and the protein shown is the DNA's own translation. CDR3 nucleotides: TGTGCTCTTGGGGACACTCTCCTTGGGGCTACAGGGCCCGATTACTGGGGGAGAGGGTACACCGATAAACTCATCTTT. This gives the protein CALGDTLLGATGPDYWGRGYTDKLIF. This chain links TRDV1 with TRDJ1; 9 nucleotides agree with TRDD3. The CDR3 is 26 residues long. After removal of 3 bases from V and 0 bases from J, the junction contained 35 bases not matched to a gene. Germline values: CDR1 TSWWSYY, CDR2 QGS.

A word on this clone: A read error likely explains why the TCRdb protein, taken from a much larger clone, differs from this DNA's translation at residue 9; the protein shown is translated from the DNA. CDR3 sequence reads: CALGAGYASDKLIF. CDR3 in DNA: TGTGCTCTTGGGGCGGGATACGCCAGCGATAAACTCATCTTT. The V call is TRDV1, the J call TRDJ1, with 8 bases aligning to TRDD3. TCRdb records no J gene; here it was assigned by comparing the DNA to germline. With V trimmed by 4 bases and J by 4 bases, 5 bases remained unmatched. The CDR3 is 14 residues long. Looked up from germline, CDR1 is TSWWSYY and CDR2 is QGS.

This clone was picked up a small number of times. This likely traces to a read error, being one base from a far larger clone. The sample contains more than one DNA sequence encoding this CDR3. The J gene is TRDJ4, the V gene TRDV1, with 13 nucleotides matching TRDD3. TCRdb supplies no J gene; here it was assigned by aligning the nucleotide sequence to germline. The junction had 23 bases not matched to a gene; V was cut back by 3 bases and J by 1 base. CDR1 TSWWSYY and CDR2 QGS come from the germline V gene. This CDR3 has 22 residues. As DNA, the CDR3 is TGTGCTCTTGGGGAGCATGAAGAACACTGGGGGATACGAGGCAATACTTTCAGACCCCTGATCTTT. Translating it yields CALGEHEEHWGIRGNTFRPLIF.

Comments on this clone: TCRdb shows a much larger clone's protein in place of this DNA's translation, and the two differ at residue 6, likely through a read error; the protein shown is translated from the DNA. No J gene was called, and the V gene is TRDV2; TRDD3, as called in the table, went unchecked against the DNA. The germline V gene encodes CDR1 GEAIGNYY and CDR2 EKD. The CDR3 has 19 residues. The CDR3 here is CACDTPPPGGYGSTDKLIF. CDR3 bases: TGTGCCTGTGACACCCCGCCTCCTGGGGGATACGGAAGCACCGATAAGCTCATCTTT.

This clone turned up a few times. TCRdb has a much larger clone's protein, which differs at residue 12 from the translation of this DNA, likely because of a read error; what is shown is the protein translated from the DNA. CDR3 DNA: TGTGCTCTTGGAGGGCCTACTGGGGACGTTCCTAGCACCGATAAACTCATCTTT. This encodes CALGGPTGDVPSTDKLIF. The chain carries TRDV1 and TRDJ1, with D possibly matching TRDD3 (7 bases). No J gene is reported in TCRdb; it was inferred here by comparing the DNA with germline. Germline CDR1 and CDR2: TSWWSYY and QGS. The CDR3 contains 18 residues. Trimming removed 6 bases from V and 1 base from J, with 24 bases in between.

This clone was recorded many times. The mismatch at residue 16 between this DNA's translation and the TCRdb protein of a much larger clone likely reflects a read error; the protein shown is translated from the DNA. The CDR3 reads CADKASYVPGDVTDKPIF. The CDR3 coding sequence is TGTGCAGACAAGGCTTCCTACGTACCTGGGGACGTTACCGATAAACCCATCTTT. J gene calling gave no result, while the V gene is TRDV2; the table's TRDD3 call for D was not verified on the DNA. Germline lookup yields CDR1 GEAIGNYY and CDR2 EKD. CDR3 size: 18 residues.

This clone has a handful of counts. The protein in TCRdb stems from a much larger clone and differs at residue 5 from this DNA's translation, likely a read error; here the protein is translated from the DNA. This sequence joins TRDV2 and TRDJ1; 8 nucleotides agree with TRDD3. No J gene is reported in TCRdb; it was inferred here by comparing the DNA with germline. V lost 3 bases and J lost 0; bases outside the gene matches: 11. The CDR3 loop spans 17 amino acids. Germline CDR1 reads GEAIGNYY; CDR2 reads EKD. The CDR3 sequence is CACDPRAGGPYTDKLIF. In DNA, the CDR3 is TGTGCCTGTGACCCTAGAGCTGGGGGACCGTACACCGATAAACTCATCTTT.

This clone was detected only a few times. TCRdb attributes to this sequence the protein of a much larger clone, which differs from the DNA translation at residue 4; a read error is likely, and the protein displayed is translated from the DNA. This chain connects TRDV2 to TRDJ3; 9 bases agree with TRDD3. No J gene is reported in TCRdb; it was inferred here by comparing the DNA with germline. With V trimmed by 5 bases and J by 3 bases, 13 bases remained unmatched. This CDR3 has 19 residues. Germline CDR1 reads GEAIGNYY; CDR2 reads EKD. The CDR3 DNA is TGTGCCTGTGGGGGATACTGGGGGAATAAGAGCTGGGACACCCGACAGATGTTTTTC. The encoded protein is CACGGYWGNKSWDTRQMFF.

Turning to this clone: This DNA's translation differs at residue 17 from TCRdb's protein, which comes from a much larger clone; a read error is likely, and the protein shown is translated from the DNA. This rearrangement joins TRDV1 to TRDJ1; 10 bases fit TRDD3. No J gene was available from TCRdb, and it was assigned here by a germline match of the DNA. Looked up from germline, CDR1 is TSWWSYY and CDR2 is QGS. J gave up 3 bases and V 0 bases, and 22 bases lay outside the gene matches. This CDR3 is built from 22 residues. CDR3 DNA sequence: TGTGCTCTTGGGGAACTCCTACGTGTCTCGGACTGGGGGGATACGAGGGCCGATAAACTCATCTTT. Residues: CALGELLRVSDWGDTRADKLIF.

About this clone: It differs at one base from a far larger clone, so likely a read error. In the same sample, other DNA sequences code for this CDR3. The J gene is TRDJ1, the V gene TRDV1, with TRDD3 matching over 11 bases. The J gene, not given by TCRdb, was assigned here from a germline match of the nucleotide sequence. Germline values: CDR1 TSWWSYY, CDR2 QGS. The length of the CDR3 is 24 residues. J was trimmed by 0 bases and V by 0 bases; bases with no gene match: 24. The CDR3 region is CALGELRSYLLRTGGYIHTDKLIF. CDR3 sequence (DNA): TGTGCTCTTGGGGAACTCAGGTCCTACCTCCTTCGTACTGGGGGATATATCCACACCGATAAACTCATCTTT.

Concerning this clone itself: TCRdb lists the protein of a much larger clone for this DNA, which differs at residue 8, so this is likely a read error; the protein given here is translated from the DNA itself. The V gene is TRDV2, the J gene TRDJ1; 11 bases are a match to TRDD3. TCRdb carries no J gene annotation; the J gene was assigned here by matching the DNA with germline. This CDR3 has 21 amino acids. Trimming at V came to 2 bases and at J to 3 bases, leaving 22 bases not matched to a gene. Germline values: CDR1 GEAIGNYY, CDR2 EKD. CDR3 sequence reads: CACDILTTNLLGDRLPDKLIF. DNA of the CDR3: TGTGCCTGTGACATTCTAACTACCAACCTACTGGGGGATAGACTACCCGATAAACTCATCTTT.

This clone showed up many times. This DNA's translation differs at residue 11 from TCRdb's protein, which comes from a much larger clone; a read error is likely, and the protein shown is translated from the DNA. The chain recombines TRDV2 with TRDJ2, with D possibly TRDD3 on 5 matching bases. No J segment appears in TCRdb, so it was assigned here by matching the sequence to germline. CDR1 is GEAIGNYY and CDR2 is EKD in the germline V gene. V was clipped by 0 bases and J by 6 bases, with 25 bases between them. The CDR3 has 19 amino acids. The DNA of the CDR3 is TGTGCCTGTGACACCGTCAATCGGGGGGGGGTACGTGACCCAGCACAACTCTTCTTT. It specifies CACDTVNRGGVRDPAQLFF.

This clone has only a few counts. CDR3: CALGDPHIGPNDIKYTDKLIF. The CDR3 DNA sequence: TGTGCTCTTGGGGACCCTCACATCGGACCCAATGACATCAAATACACCGATAAACTCATCTTT. The rearrangement joins TRDV1 to TRDJ1; no clear D gene. TCRdb supplies no J gene; here it was assigned by aligning the nucleotide sequence to germline. This CDR3 region has 21 residues. Germline loops: CDR1 TSWWSYY, CDR2 QGS. The V end lost 3 bases, the J end lost 0 bases, and 29 bases lay between the germline ends.

A note on this clone: The protein that TCRdb holds for this DNA derives from a much larger clone and differs from the translated DNA at residue 18, which likely indicates a read error; the protein shown here is translated from the DNA. The chain has TRDV1 and TRDJ1, with 7 bases that match TRDD3. As TCRdb names no J gene, one was assigned here on the basis of a DNA match to germline. This CDR3 contains 21 residues. CDR1 and CDR2 from the germline V gene are TSWWSYY and QGS. The CDR3 here is CALITKPSPNWGPNYTDRLIF. The CDR3 DNA reads TGTGCTCTCATAACCAAGCCTTCTCCTAACTGGGGACCTAATTACACCGATAGACTCATCTTT.

With regard to this clone: TCRdb's entry gives the protein of a much larger clone, which mismatches this DNA's translation at residue 13, likely from a read error; the protein reported here is translated from the DNA. The chain is built from TRDV1 and TRDJ1; TRDD3 matches at 10 bases. This CDR3 contains 19 residues. The J segment lost 0 bases and the V segment lost 3 bases, leaving 13 bases of the junction unmatched. CDR1 TSWWSYY and CDR2 QGS come from the germline V gene. Here the CDR3 DNA reads TGTGCTCTTGGGGAGACTCTCCGACTGGGGGATCTACACACCGATAAACTCATCTTT. Amino acid sequence: CALGETLRLGDLHTDKLIF.

This clone was seen more than once but under ten times. This likely came from a read error, as a far larger clone is one base away. The same CDR3 can be traced to other DNA sequences in this sample. This chain joins TRDV2 and TRDJ1; tentative D call: TRDD3 (5 bases). The CDR3 runs 15 residues. The V end lost 4 bases, the J end lost 0 bases, and 14 bases lay between the germline ends. Germline V gene sequence: CDR1 GEAIGNYY, CDR2 EKD. CDR3 nucleotides: TGTGCCTGTGAGCGTCCGGGGACCTACACCGATAAACTCATCTTT. This codes for CACERPGTYTDKLIF.

Many counts were recorded for this clone. This DNA's translation and the protein TCRdb lists, from a much larger clone, do not match at residue 5, likely due to a read error; the protein shown is translated from the DNA. This chain uses TRDV2 with TRDJ1, with 8 bases that match TRDD3. Because TCRdb records no J gene, it was assigned here through a match of the DNA to germline. This CDR3 is built from 18 residues. In germline, CDR1 is GEAIGNYY, CDR2 EKD. V lost 3 bases, J lost 3 bases, and 17 bases stayed unmatched. The CDR3 DNA sequence: TGTGCCTGTGACGCCGGACTGGTGGGGGATTTGGACCCCGATAAACTCATCTTT. Protein sequence: CACDAGLVGDLDPDKLIF.

Note on this clone: Only one base separates this from a far larger clonotype, so it likely reflects a read error. The sample contains more than one DNA sequence encoding this CDR3. This chain uses TRDV2 with TRDJ1; TRDD3 aligns across 9 bases. No J segment appears in TCRdb, so it was assigned here by matching the sequence to germline. This CDR3 spans 19 amino acids. Germline V gene data show CDR1 as GEAIGNYY and CDR2 as EKD. The CDR3 spells CACDTGTGGPPLYTDKLIF. CDR3 coding DNA: TGTGCCTGTGACACGGGTACTGGGGGACCTCCTTTGTACACCGACAAACTCATCTTT.